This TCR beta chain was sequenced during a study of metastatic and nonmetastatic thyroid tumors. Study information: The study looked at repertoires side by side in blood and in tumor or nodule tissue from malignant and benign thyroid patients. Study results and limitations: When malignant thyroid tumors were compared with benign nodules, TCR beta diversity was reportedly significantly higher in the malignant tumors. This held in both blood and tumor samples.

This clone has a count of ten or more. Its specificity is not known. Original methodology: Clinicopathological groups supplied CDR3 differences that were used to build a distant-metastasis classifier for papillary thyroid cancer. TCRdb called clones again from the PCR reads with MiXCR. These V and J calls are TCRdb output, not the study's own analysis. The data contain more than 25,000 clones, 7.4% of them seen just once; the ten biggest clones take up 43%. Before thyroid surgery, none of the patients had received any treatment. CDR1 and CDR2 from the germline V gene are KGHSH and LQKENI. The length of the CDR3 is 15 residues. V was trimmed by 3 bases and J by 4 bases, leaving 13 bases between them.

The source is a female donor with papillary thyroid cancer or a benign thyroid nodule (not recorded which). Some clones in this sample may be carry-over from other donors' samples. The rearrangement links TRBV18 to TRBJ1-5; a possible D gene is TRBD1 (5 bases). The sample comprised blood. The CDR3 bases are TGTGCCAGCTCACCTAATGCTGGGGCAAATCAGCCCCAGCATTTT. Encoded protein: CASSPNAGANQPQHF.